Presented here are 5 T cell receptor beta chains from one specimen sequenced in a study of blood T cells in healthy people across ages. Together with a sample-barcoded 5' primer, a J-beta primer mix was included in a second PCR lasting about 7 to 12 cycles. TCRdb called the 5' RACE reads again in MiXCR, with one record for every CDR3 protein. The sample shows approximately 320,000 distinct CDR3 sequences, less than 30% of them seen only once. Material for sequencing was blood. These TCRs come from a woman in her sixties or seventies in good health.

This clonotype was counted between two and nine times. The V and J genes are TRBV7-2 and TRBJ2-5; 10 bases agree with TRBD2. With the DNA end fitting TRBJ2-1 better, the J assignment may be wrong. Looked up from germline, CDR1 is SGHTA and CDR2 is FQGNSA. This CDR3 has 16 amino acids. The CDR3 spells CASSLEGLAPFNEQFF. In DNA form, the CDR3 reads TGTGCCAGCAGCTTAGAGGGACTAGCGCCCTTCAATGAGCAGTTCTTC.

The rearrangement uses TRBV7-8 and TRBJ2-7; D may match TRBD1 or TRBD2 (5 bases each). CDR3 length: 14 residues. V was pared by 5 bases and J by 5 bases, with 16 bases between. Germline CDR1 reads SGHVS; CDR2 reads FQNEAQ. The CDR3 loop reads CASSPTRDPNEQYF. Written as DNA, the CDR3 is TGTGCCAGCAGCCCAACACGGGACCCCAACGAGCAGTACTTC.

This clonotype appeared a few times. The chain employs TRBV14 and TRBJ2-3; 12 nucleotides align to TRBD2. V gave up 4 bases and J gave up 5 bases; unmatched junction bases: 7. Germline CDR1 SGHDN, CDR2 FVKESK. The CDR3 is 16 amino acids. The CDR3 region is CASSLRLAGGRDTQYF. The CDR3 coding sequence is TGTGCCAGCAGCCTGAGGCTAGCGGGAGGGCGAGATACGCAGTATTTT. The complete variable domain, with remaining parts taken from reference TRBV14 and TRBJ2-3, reads EAGVTQFPSHSVIEKGQTVTLRCDPISGHDNLYWYRRVMGKEIKFLLHFVKESKQDESGMPNNRFLAERTGGTYSTLKVQPAELEDSGVYFCASSLRLAGGRDTQYFGPGTRLTVL.

There are a few counts of this clonotype. The chain combines TRBV5-8 with TRBJ1-5, with D unclear. Germline assignment: CDR1 SGHTS and CDR2 YDEGEE. V lost 4 bases and J 5 bases, leaving 10 bases between the germline ends. This CDR3 is built from 13 residues. The CDR3 here is CASSGRADQPQHF. The CDR3 coding sequence is TGTGCCAGCAGCGGCCGGGCTGATCAGCCCCAGCATTTT.

This chain links TRBV7-9 with TRBJ1-2; perhaps TRBD1 as D (6 bases). Germline values: CDR1 SEHNR, CDR2 FQNEAQ (reference sequence). The V end was cut by 5 bases, the J end by 7 bases, with 20 bases between. CDR3 length equals 15 residues. The CDR3 region is CASSPNPWGRFGYTF. The CDR3 DNA is TGTGCCAGCAGCCCTAACCCCTGGGGGCGGTTTGGCTACACCTTC.